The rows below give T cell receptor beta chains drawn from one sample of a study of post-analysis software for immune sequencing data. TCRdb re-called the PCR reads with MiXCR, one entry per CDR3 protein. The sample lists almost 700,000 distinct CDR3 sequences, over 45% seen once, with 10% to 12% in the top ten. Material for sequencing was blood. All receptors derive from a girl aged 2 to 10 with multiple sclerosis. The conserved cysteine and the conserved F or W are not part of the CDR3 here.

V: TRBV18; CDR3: ASSGYNRASEAF
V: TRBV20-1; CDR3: SAILALESTGAPLGYGYT
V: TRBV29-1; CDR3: SVHQVGETQY
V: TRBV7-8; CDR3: ASSLAQSETQY
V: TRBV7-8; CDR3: ASSRLQETQY
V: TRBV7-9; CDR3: ASSLRGLARTDTQY
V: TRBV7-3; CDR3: ASSLTPPLAGAAIDTQY
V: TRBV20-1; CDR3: SARDFSGRTDTQY
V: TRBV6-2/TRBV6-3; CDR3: ASTSGTSGGITYNEQF
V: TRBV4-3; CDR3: ASSLSDRAGTEAF
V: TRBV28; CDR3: ASSASGGCT
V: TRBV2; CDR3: ASSGSRGEQF
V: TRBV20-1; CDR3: SARPPGLAVSYNEQF
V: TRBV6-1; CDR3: ASSALGPGADTQY
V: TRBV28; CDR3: ASSLIRGRGYGYT
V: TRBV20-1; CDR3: SAADFQETQY
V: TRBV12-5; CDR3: ASGVSPDRQETQY
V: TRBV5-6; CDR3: ASSLRMVGSTDTQY
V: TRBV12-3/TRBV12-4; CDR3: ASSRDGMNTEAF
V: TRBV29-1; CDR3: SVTRPSGRRDTQY
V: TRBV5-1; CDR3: ASVRGQGLTDTQY
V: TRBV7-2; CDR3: ASSLEGDSGTDTQY
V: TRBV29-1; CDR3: SAVPGTETQY
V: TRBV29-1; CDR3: SVEGRGLGTDTQY
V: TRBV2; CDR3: ASSVRILLGYT
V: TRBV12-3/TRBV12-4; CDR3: ASTKGGSSSYNEQF
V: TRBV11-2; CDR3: ASSLDHGLAGRETQY
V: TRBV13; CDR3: ASSAGPGRGYTEAF
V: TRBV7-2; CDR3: ASSFLGSGANVLT
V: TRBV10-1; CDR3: ASSGDKSTDTQY
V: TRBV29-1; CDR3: SVKDSGQGTGTQY
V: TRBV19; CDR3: ASSMGTGADTQY
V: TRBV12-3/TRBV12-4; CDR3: ASRVTEGQPQH
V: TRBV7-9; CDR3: ASSLVAGGRNEQF
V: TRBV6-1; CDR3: ASSENPSTDTQY
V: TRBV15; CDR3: ATSRPYNEQF
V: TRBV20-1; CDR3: SAHGGAGGLNTEAF
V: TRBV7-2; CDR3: ASSLGGNPTGPSYNEQF
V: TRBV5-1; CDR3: ASTQGASNEQY
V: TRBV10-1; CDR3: ASSPTDRGFTDTQY